Each of the 10 T cell receptor beta chains below was sequenced from the same sample in a study of control samples from healthy donors and cancer patients (dated by TCRdb to 2020 to 2021). To prepare the library, the immunoSEQ multiplex PCR assay was applied. This is the immuneACCESS table as TCRdb keeps it, with only in-frame sequences that have V and J called. A part of the clones is gone; compared with another copy, unresolved V genes explain less than half, and the rest is unexplained. This sample has 45,000 to 70,000 clones in its table, and 91% of those were observed once. 0.91% of the sample comes from the top ten. The material sequenced was PBMCs. The receptor set was obtained from a man aged 30 to 39 with colorectal cancer.

This chain links TRBV2 with TRBJ2-2, with TRBD2 identical over 11 bases. The germline V gene has CDR1 SNHLY and CDR2 FYNNEI. Trimming removed 8 bases from V and 7 bases from J; junction bases left unmatched: 9. The CDR3 spans 15 residues. CDR3 nucleotides: TGTGCCAGCGCTGAACTAGCGGGGGCCGTCGGGGAGCTGTTTTTT. It encodes CASAELAGAVGELFF.

This clone has only a few counts. V usage is TRBV7-9 and J usage is TRBJ2-1, with TRBD1 matching over 7 bases. Germline CDR1 reads SEHNR; CDR2 reads FQNEAQ (reference sequence). With V trimmed by 5 bases and J by 0 bases, 10 bases remained unmatched. This CDR3 has 17 residues. The CDR3 coding sequence is TGTGCCAGCAGCCTTAGAGGGACAGAGAGCTCCTACAATGAGCAGTTCTTC. Its protein is CASSLRGTESSYNEQFF.

The rearrangement links TRBV10-2 to TRBJ2-2; 12 bases map to TRBD2. V was clipped by 8 bases and J by 0 bases; unmatched bases: 7. The CDR3 is made up of 17 amino acids. Germline CDR1 reads WSHSY; CDR2 reads SAAADI. CDR3 in DNA: TGCGCCAGCCGGGGACTAGCGGGTGTCGCGAACACCGGGGAGCTGTTTTTT. It encodes CASRGLAGVANTGELFF.

The chain recombines TRBV18 with TRBJ1-2, with D unclear. V was pared by 2 bases and J by 4 bases, with 14 bases between. This CDR3 region has 15 residues. Germline V gene data show CDR1 as KGHSH and CDR2 as LQKENI. The chain's CDR3 is CASSPNTGEAYGYTF. The CDR3 region has the DNA TGTGCCAGCTCACCAAATACCGGGGAGGCCTATGGCTACACCTTC.

The chain is built from TRBV18 and TRBJ2-3; D not certain. This CDR3 comprises 15 residues. CDR1 KGHSH and CDR2 LQKENI come from the germline V gene. Trimming stripped 2 bases from V and 0 bases from J, with 9 bases between. This CDR3 is CASSPTLSSTDTQYF. The DNA for the CDR3 is TGTGCCAGCTCACCAACCCTCTCAAGCACAGATACGCAGTATTTT.

The V call is TRBV2, the J call TRBJ2-5; D could derive from TRBD1 or TRBD2 (6 bases each). CDR1 is SNHLY and CDR2 is FYNNEI in the germline V gene. The germline V and J ends were trimmed by 6 bases and 5 bases, with 13 bases remaining between them. There are 13 residues in the CDR3. CDR3 in DNA: TGTGCCAGCAGACTCAGGGGACTGGAGACCCAGTACTTC. Amino acid sequence: CASRLRGLETQYF.

The table lists this clone with a count of one. The V and J genes are TRBV6-2 or TRBV6-3 and TRBJ2-6, with D possibly being TRBD1 (6 bases). Germline CDR1 and CDR2: MNHEY and SVGEGT. V lost 2 bases and J lost 2, with 10 bases in between. The CDR3 is made up of 16 amino acids. In DNA, the CDR3 is TGTGCCAGCAGTTACCCCAGGGGCGCTGGGGCCAACGTCCTGACTTTC. Its translation: CASSYPRGAGANVLTF.

This rearrangement joins TRBV2 to TRBJ2-3; the D call may be TRBD1 or TRBD2 (5 bases each). CDR1 and CDR2 (germline): SNHLY, FYNNEI. This CDR3 contains 20 residues. Trimming cost V 5 bases and J 2 bases, with 29 bases left between them. DNA for the CDR3: TGTGCCAGCAGTTTTGCTACTATGGGGGTGTCGAGGGCCGACACAGATACGCAGTATTTT. Translation: CASSFATMGVSRADTDTQYF.

This chain connects TRBV6-5 to TRBJ1-2; the D is unclear. V gave up 2 bases and J gave up 0 bases, with 7 bases separating them. The CDR3 covers 14 residues. In germline, CDR1 is MNHEY, CDR2 SVGAGI. CDR3 DNA: TGTGCCAGCAGTTACCCCGGATCTAACTATGGCTACACCTTC. It translates to CASSYPGSNYGYTF.

The genes are TRBV4-1 and TRBJ2-5; TRBD2 might be the D (7 bases). The CDR3 runs to 15 residues. V dropped 3 bases and J dropped 5 bases, with 16 bases sitting between them. From germline, CDR1 is MGHRA and CDR2 YSYEKL. CDR3 nucleotide sequence: TGCGCCAGCAGCCAGGGGGGGGCTCGAGATGAGACCCAGTACTTC. Translating gives CASSQGGARDETQYF.